This T cell receptor (beta chain) was sequenced for a study of blood T cell repertoires in COVID-19. As processed by the authors: For nucleated cells, counts were estimated from reference gene primer amplification. Using immunoSEQ multiplex PCR, the repertoire was profiled, and TCRdb retains in-frame clones only, with some absent. V and J calls and clone size are those listed in that table; D and trimming were worked out from the DNA. Of 200,000 to 250,000 clones in the sample, 85% to 90% are singletons; the top ten hold about 2.2%. The CDR3 is made up of 14 amino acids. Germline CDR1 reads SGHTA; CDR2 reads FQGNSA. Trimming removed 5 bases from V and 4 bases from J, with 11 bases in between.

The J gene is TRBJ2-2, the V gene TRBV7-2, with a possible D match to TRBD1 (5 bases). This receptor was identified in a woman aged 50 to 65 with acute or convalescent COVID-19. Sequenced: peripheral blood. DNA for the CDR3: TGTGCCAGCAGCGAGCTTAGGGGCACCGGGGAGCTGTTTTTT. Protein: CASSELRGTGELFF.